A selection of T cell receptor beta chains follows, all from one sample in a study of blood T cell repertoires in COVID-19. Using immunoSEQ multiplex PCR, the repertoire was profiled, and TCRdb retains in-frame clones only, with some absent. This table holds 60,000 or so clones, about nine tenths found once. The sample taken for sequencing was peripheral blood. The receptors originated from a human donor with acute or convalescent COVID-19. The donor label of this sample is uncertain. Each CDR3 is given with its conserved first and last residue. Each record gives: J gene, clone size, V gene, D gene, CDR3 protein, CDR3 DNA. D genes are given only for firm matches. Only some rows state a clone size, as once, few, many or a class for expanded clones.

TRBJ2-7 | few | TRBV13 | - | CASSLGETYEQYF | TGTGCCAGCAGCTTAGGGGAGACCTACGAGCAGTACTTC
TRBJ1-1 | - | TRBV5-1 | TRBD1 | CASTAGTGINTEAFF | TGCGCCAGCACGGCCGGGACAGGGATTAACACTGAAGCTTTCTTT
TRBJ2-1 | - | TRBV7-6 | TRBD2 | CASSLLGTSGYNEQFF | TGTGCCAGCAGCTTATTGGGGACTAGCGGGTACAATGAGCAGTTCTTC
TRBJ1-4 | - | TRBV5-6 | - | CASSLKGQGNEKLFF | TGTGCCAGCAGCTTGAAGGGCCAGGGTAATGAAAAACTGTTTTTT
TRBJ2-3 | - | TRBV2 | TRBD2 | CATASSGGGTDTQYF | TGTGCCACTGCTTCCTCGGGGGGGGGAACAGATACGCAGTATTTT
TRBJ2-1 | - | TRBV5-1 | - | CASSGRDGGHNEQFF | TGCGCCAGCAGCGGCCGGGACGGGGGGCACAATGAGCAGTTCTTC
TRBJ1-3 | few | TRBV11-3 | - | CASSLRLYEGKGNTIYF | TGTGCCAGCAGCTTAAGGTTGTATGAGGGTAAGGGAAACACCATATATTTT
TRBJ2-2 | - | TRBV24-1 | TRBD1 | CATSDSDRITNTGELFF | TGTGCCACCAGTGATTCGGACAGGATTACGAACACCGGGGAGCTGTTTTTT
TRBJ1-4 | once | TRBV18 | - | CASSPSTGTNEKLFF | TGTGCCAGCTCACCAAGTACAGGAACGAATGAAAAACTGTTTTTT
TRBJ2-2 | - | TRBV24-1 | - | CATSDVLRNTGELFF | TGTGCCACCAGTGACGTGCTTAGGAACACCGGGGAGCTGTTTTTT
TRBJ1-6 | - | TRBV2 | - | CASSEGGTGAPYNSPLHF | TGTGCCAGCAGTGAAGGGGGTACAGGAGCGCCCTATAATTCACCCCTCCACTTT
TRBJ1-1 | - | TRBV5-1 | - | CASSIETGVTEAFF | TGCGCCAGCAGCATCGAGACCGGGGTCACTGAAGCTTTCTTT
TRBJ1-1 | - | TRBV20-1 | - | CSASAGPTSPTEAFF | TGCAGTGCTAGTGCTGGGCCCACTTCACCGACCGAAGCTTTCTTT
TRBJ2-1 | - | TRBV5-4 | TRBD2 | CASSQLAGGYNEQFF | TGTGCCAGCAGCCAACTAGCGGGAGGATACAATGAGCAGTTCTTC
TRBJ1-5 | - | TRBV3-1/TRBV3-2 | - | CASSQDAGGNQPQHF | TGTGCCAGCAGCCAAGATGCAGGGGGCAATCAGCCCCAGCATTTT
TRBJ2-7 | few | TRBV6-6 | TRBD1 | CASRSRDSAYEQYF | TGTGCCAGCAGATCCCGGGACAGCGCCTACGAGCAGTACTTC